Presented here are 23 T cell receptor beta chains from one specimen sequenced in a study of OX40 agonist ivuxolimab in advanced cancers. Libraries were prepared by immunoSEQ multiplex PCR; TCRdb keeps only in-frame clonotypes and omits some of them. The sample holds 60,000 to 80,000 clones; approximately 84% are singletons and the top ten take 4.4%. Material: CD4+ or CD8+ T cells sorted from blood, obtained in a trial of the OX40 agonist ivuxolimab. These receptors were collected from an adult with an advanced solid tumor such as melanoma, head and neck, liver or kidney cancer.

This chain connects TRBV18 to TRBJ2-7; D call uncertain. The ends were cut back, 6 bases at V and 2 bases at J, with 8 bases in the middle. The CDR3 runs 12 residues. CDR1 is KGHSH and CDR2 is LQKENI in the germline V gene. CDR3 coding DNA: TGTGCCAGCTCCACTATAACCTACGAGCAGTACTTC. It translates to CASSTITYEQYF.

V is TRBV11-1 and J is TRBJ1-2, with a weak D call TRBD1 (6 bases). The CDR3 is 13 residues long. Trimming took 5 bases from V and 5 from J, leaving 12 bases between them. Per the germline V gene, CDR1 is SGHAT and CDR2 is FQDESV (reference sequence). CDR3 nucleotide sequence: TGTGCCAGCAGCCATCAGGGGAGATATGGCTACACCTTC. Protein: CASSHQGRYGYTF.

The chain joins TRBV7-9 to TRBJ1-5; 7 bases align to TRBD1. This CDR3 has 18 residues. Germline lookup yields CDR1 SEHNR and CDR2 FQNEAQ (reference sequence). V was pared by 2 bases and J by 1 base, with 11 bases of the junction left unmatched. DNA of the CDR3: TGTGCCAGCAGCTTAAGCCAGGGGGGGGGAGTAAGCAATCAGCCCCAGCATTTT. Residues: CASSLSQGGGVSNQPQHF.

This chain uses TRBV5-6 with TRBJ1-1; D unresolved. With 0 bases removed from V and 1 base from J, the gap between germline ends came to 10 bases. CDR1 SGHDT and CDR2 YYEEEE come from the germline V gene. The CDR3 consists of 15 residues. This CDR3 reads CASSLVGRPNTEAFF. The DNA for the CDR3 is TGTGCCAGCAGCTTGGTCGGGAGGCCGAACACTGAAGCTTTCTTT.

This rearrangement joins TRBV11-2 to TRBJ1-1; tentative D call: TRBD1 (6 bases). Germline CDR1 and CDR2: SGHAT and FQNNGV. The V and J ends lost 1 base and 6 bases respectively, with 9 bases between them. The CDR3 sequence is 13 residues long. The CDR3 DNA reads TGTGCCAGCAGCTTAGCTCGACAGGCTGAAGCTTTCTTT. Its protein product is CASSLARQAEAFF.

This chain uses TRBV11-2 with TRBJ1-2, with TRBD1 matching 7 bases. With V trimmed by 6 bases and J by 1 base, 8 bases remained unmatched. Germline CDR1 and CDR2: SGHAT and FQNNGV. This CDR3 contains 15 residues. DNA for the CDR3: TGTGCCAGCAGAACCGGGACAGCTAATAACTATGGCTACACCTTC. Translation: CASRTGTANNYGYTF.

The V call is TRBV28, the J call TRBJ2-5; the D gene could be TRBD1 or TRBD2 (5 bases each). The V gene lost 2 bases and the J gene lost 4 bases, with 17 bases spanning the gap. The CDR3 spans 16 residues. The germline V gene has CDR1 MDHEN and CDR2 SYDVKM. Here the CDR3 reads CASSLAEVGVRETQYF. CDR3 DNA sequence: TGTGCCAGCAGTTTAGCAGAGGTGGGGGTAAGAGAGACCCAGTACTTC.

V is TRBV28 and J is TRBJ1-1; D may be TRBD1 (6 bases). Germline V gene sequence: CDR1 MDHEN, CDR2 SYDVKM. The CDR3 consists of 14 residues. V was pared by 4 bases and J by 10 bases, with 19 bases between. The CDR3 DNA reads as TGTGCCAGCAGTTCACAGGGTGGTAGCTACGGAGCTTTCTTT. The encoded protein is CASSSQGGSYGAFF.

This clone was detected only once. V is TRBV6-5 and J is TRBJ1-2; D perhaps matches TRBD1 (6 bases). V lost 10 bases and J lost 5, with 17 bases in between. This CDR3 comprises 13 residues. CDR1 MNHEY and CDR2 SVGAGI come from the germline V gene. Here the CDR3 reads CATRPTGIYGYTF. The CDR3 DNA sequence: TGTGCCACCAGACCTACAGGGATTTATGGCTACACCTTC.

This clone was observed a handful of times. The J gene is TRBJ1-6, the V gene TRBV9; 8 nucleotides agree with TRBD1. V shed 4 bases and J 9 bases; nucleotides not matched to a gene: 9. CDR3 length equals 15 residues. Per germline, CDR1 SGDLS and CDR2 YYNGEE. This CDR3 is CASSPWQGASSPLHF. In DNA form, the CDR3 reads TGTGCCAGCAGCCCCTGGCAGGGGGCAAGTTCACCCCTCCACTTT.

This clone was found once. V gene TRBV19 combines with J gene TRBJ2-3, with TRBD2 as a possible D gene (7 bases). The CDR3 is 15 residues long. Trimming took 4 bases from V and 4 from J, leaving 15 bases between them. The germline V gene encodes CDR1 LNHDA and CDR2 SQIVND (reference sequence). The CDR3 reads CASSSPGGRADTQYF. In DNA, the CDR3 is TGTGCCAGTAGTAGTCCGGGGGGCCGGGCAGATACGCAGTATTTT. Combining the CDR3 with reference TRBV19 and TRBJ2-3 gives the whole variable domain DGGITQSPKYLFRKEGQNVTLSCEQNLNHDAMYWYRQDPGQGLRLIYYSQIVNDFQKGDIAEGYSVSREKKESFPLTVTSAQKNPTAFYLCASSSPGGRADTQYFGPGTRLTVL.

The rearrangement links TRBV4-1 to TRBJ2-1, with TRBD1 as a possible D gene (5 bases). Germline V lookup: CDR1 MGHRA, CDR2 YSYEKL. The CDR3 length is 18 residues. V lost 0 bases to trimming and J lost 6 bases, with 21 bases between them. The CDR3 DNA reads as TGCGCCAGCAGCCAAGAGGGGATGGGGCAGGCTTTTAGCAATGAGCAGTTCTTC. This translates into CASSQEGMGQAFSNEQFF.

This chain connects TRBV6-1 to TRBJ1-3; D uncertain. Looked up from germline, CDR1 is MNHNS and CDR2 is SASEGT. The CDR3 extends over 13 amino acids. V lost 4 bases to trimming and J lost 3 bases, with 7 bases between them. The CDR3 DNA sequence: TGTGCCAGCAGTGGGTCTAATGGAAACACCATATATTTT. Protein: CASSGSNGNTIYF.

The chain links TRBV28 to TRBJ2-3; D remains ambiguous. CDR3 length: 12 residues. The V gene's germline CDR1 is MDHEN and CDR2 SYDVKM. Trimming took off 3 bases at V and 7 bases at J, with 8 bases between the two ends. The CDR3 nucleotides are TGTGCCAGCAGTTTCCTAAGCAATACGCAGTATTTT. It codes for CASSFLSNTQYF.

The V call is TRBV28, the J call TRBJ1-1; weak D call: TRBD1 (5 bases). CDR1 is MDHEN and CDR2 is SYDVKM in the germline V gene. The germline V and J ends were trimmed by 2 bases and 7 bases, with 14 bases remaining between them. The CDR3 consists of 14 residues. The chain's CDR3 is CASSLRGPGGEAFF. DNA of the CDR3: TGTGCCAGCAGTTTAAGGGGACCGGGCGGTGAAGCTTTCTTT.

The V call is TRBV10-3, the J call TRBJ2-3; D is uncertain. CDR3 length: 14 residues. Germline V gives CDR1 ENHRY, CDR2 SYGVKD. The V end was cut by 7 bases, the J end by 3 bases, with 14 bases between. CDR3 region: CAINHVGSTDTQYF. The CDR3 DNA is TGTGCCATCAACCACGTAGGAAGTACAGATACGCAGTATTTT.

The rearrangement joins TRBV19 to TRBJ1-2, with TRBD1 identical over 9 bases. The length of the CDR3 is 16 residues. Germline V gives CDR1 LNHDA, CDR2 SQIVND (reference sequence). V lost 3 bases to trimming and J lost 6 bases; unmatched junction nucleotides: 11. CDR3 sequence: CASSMITPGQGNGYTF. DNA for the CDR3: TGTGCCAGTAGTATGATCACACCAGGACAGGGGAATGGCTACACCTTC.

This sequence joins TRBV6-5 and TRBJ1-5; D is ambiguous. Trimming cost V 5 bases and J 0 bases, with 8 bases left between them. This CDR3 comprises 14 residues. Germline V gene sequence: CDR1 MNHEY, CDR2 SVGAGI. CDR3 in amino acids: CASSPDYSNQPQHF. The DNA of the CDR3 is TGTGCCAGCAGTCCGGATTATAGCAATCAGCCCCAGCATTTT.

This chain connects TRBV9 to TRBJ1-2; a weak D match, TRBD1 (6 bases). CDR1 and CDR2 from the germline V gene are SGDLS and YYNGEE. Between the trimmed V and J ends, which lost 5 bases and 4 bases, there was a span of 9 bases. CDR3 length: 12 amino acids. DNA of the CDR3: TGTGCCAGCAGTCGACAGGCCTATGGCTACACCTTC. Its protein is CASSRQAYGYTF.

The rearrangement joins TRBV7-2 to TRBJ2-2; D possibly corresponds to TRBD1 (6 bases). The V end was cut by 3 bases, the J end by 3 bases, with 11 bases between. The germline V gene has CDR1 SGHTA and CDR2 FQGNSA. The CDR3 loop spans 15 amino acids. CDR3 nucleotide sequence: TGTGCCAGCAGCTTCCGGGACACGTACACCGGGGAGCTGTTTTTT. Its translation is CASSFRDTYTGELFF. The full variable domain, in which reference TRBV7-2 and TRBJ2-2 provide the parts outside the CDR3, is GAGVSQSPSNKVTEKGKDVELRCDPISGHTALYWYRQSLGQGLEFLIYFQGNSAPDKSGLPSDRFSAERTGGSVSTLTIQRTQQEDSAVYLCASSFRDTYTGELFFGEGSRLTVL.

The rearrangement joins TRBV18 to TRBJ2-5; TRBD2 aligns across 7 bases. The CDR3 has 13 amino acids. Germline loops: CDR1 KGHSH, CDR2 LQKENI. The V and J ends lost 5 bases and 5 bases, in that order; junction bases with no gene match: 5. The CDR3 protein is CASSSSGAETQYF. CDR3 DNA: TGTGCCAGCTCATCGAGCGGGGCGGAGACCCAGTACTTC. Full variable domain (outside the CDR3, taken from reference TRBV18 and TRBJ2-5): NAGVMQNPRHLVRRRGQEARLRCSPMKGHSHVYWYRQLPEEGLKFMVYLQKENIIDESGMPKERFSAEFPKEGPSILRIQQVVRGDSAAYFCASSSSGAETQYFGPGTRLLVL.

CDR3 region: CASSEGTSGNTIYF. The CDR3 coding sequence is TGTGCCAGCAGTGAAGGCACCTCTGGAAACACCATATATTTT. This chain connects TRBV6-5 to TRBJ1-3, with D unclear. V gave up 5 bases and J gave up 0 bases, with 8 bases separating them. CDR3 length: 14 residues. Germline V gene sequence: CDR1 MNHEY, CDR2 SVGAGI.

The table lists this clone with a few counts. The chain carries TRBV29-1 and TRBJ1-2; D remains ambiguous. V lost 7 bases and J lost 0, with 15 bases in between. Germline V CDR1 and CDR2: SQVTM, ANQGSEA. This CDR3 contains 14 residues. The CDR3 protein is CSADGEAANYGYTF. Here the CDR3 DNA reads TGCAGCGCCGACGGGGAGGCGGCTAACTATGGCTACACCTTC.